A single sample gave rise to the 12 T cell receptor beta chains below, sequenced in a study of T cell repertoires in aging, cancer and after chemotherapy. Rearranged V-D-J TRB sequences were amplified with a mixed TRB-A/B primer pool. TCRdb used MiXCR to reprocess the multiplex PCR reads, holding one entry per CDR3 protein. The sample holds about 4,100 distinct CDR3 sequences, 20% to 25% seen once. The template was genomic DNA from peripheral blood, not RNA. Sequences were obtained from blood. The receptors shown here come from a human donor in good health. The donor label of this sample is uncertain.

This clonotype counts as medium-sized (0.01 to 0.1%). The gene calls are TRBV6-6 and TRBJ1-6, with no clear D. V lost 0 bases to trimming and J lost 9 bases, with 12 bases between them. Germline V gene data show CDR1 as MNHNY and CDR2 as SVGAGI (reference sequence). The CDR3 sequence is 15 residues long. The CDR3 DNA reads TGTGCCAGCAGTTACTCGGCAGACCCGATTTCACCCCTCCACTTT. Its protein product is CASSYSADPISPLHF.

The V call is TRBV20-1, the J call TRBJ2-3, with 13 bases identical to TRBD2. The CDR3 runs to 16 residues. The V and J ends lost 7 bases and 4 bases, in that order; junction bases with no gene match: 11. Germline assignment: CDR1 DFQATT and CDR2 SNEGSKA (reference sequence). CDR3 nucleotides: TGCAGTGGCCCGGGACTAGCGGGAATCGGGGCAGATACGCAGTATTTT. It encodes CSGPGLAGIGADTQYF.

By share, this clonotype ranks as medium-sized. In nucleotides, the CDR3 is TGTGCCAGCTCACCACTACTAGCGGGAGCAGATACGCAGTATTTT. This sequence encodes CASSPLLAGADTQYF. The genes are TRBV18 and TRBJ2-3; 11 positions match TRBD2. Germline CDR1 is KGHSH and CDR2 is LQKENI. Trimming took 1 base from V and 4 from J; bases not matched to a gene: 1. This CDR3 has 15 residues.

This clonotype was counted only a few times. The chain couples TRBV6-5 to TRBJ1-6; D remains ambiguous. The germline V gene has CDR1 MNHEY and CDR2 SVGAGI. V shed 5 bases and J shed 8 bases, with 16 bases lying between them. The CDR3 is 15 residues long. CDR3 nucleotides: TGTGCCAGCAGTAGCCCCACGGGATCCGATTCACCCCTCCACTTT. Translation gives CASSSPTGSDSPLHF.

In its sample, this clonotype was seen a few times. The chain uses TRBV12-3 or TRBV12-4 and TRBJ1-2; TRBD1 matches 9 bases. The CDR3 sequence is 14 residues long. After removal of 7 bases from V and 8 bases from J, the junction contained 11 bases not matched to a gene. The CDR3 region has the DNA TGTGCCAGCACCCTATTGACAGGGGGAAAGGGCTACACCTTC. Translating gives CASTLLTGGKGYTF.

This clonotype was counted only a few times. The rearrangement uses TRBV12-3 or TRBV12-4 and TRBJ1-1, with D unresolved. CDR3 length equals 13 residues. V gave up 5 bases and J gave up 0 bases, with 7 bases separating them. CDR3 DNA: TGTGCCAGCAGTCGTCATATGAACACTGAAGCTTTCTTT. Protein: CASSRHMNTEAFF.

This clonotype rates as medium-sized. The chain carries TRBV6-1 and TRBJ2-2; TRBD2 aligns across 14 bases. After removal of 4 bases from V and 7 bases from J, the junction contained 2 bases not matched to a gene. Germline V gene data show CDR1 as MNHNS and CDR2 as SASEGT. The CDR3 consists of 15 residues. CDR3 sequence reads: CASSGLAGGSGELFF. The CDR3 DNA reads as TGTGCCAGCAGTGGACTAGCGGGGGGGAGCGGGGAGCTGTTTTTT.

This clonotype counts as medium-sized. The rearrangement joins TRBV7-9 to TRBJ2-6; 10 bases match TRBD1. Germline values: CDR1 SEHNR, CDR2 FQNEAQ (reference sequence). V shed 5 bases, J shed 0 bases, and the junction held 7 bases outside the gene matches. CDR3 length equals 18 residues. The CDR3 nucleotides read TGTGCCAGCAGCGTAGGGACAGGGGCCTACTCTGGGGCCAACGTCCTGACTTTC. Protein product: CASSVGTGAYSGANVLTF.

There are a few counts of this clonotype. The CDR3 spells CASSLAGSGAYNEQFF. The DNA of the CDR3 is TGTGCCAGCAGCTTAGCGGGCAGCGGGGCCTACAATGAGCAGTTCTTC. This chain joins TRBV7-2 and TRBJ2-1; TRBD2 agrees at 7 bases. In germline, CDR1 is SGHTA, CDR2 FQGNSA. The length of the CDR3 is 16 residues. The J segment lost 2 bases and the V segment lost 0 bases, leaving 4 bases of the junction unmatched.

In this sample, this clonotype turned up a few times. The CDR3 spells CASSRDPSGNTIYF. The CDR3 DNA follows: TGTGCCAGCTCAAGGGACCCCTCTGGAAACACCATATATTTT. J is TRBJ1-3 and V is TRBV18; weak D call: TRBD1 (5 bases). CDR3 length: 14 amino acids. V was pared by 5 bases and J by 0 bases, with 8 bases between. The germline V gene encodes CDR1 KGHSH and CDR2 LQKENI.

Within the sample, this clonotype is medium-sized. The chain has TRBV6-2 or TRBV6-3 and TRBJ2-5; TRBD2 might be the D (5 bases). CDR1 and CDR2 (germline): MNHEY, SVGEGT. The CDR3 length is 13 residues. Trimming cost V 8 bases and J 5 bases, with 15 bases left between them. CDR3 protein: CASRDGSPETQYF. The CDR3, as DNA: TGTGCCAGCCGGGATGGTAGCCCCGAGACCCAGTACTTC.

By share of the sample, this clonotype is medium-sized. V usage is TRBV5-5 and J usage is TRBJ1-6; D unresolved. Germline loops: CDR1 SGHKS, CDR2 YYEKEE (reference sequence). Deletions cut 6 bases from V and 3 bases from J, with 16 bases between. The CDR3 runs to 16 residues. The CDR3, as DNA: TGTGCCAGCAATATGGGAACACCCGTCTATAATTCACCCCTCCACTTT. It specifies CASNMGTPVYNSPLHF.